One and the same sample provided the 30 T cell receptor beta chains below, sequenced in a study of shared clonotypes between healthy human individuals. The data were produced by immunoSEQ multiplex PCR, yet TCRdb's version contains in-frame clones alone and is incomplete. The sample includes about 490,000 clones, 65% to 80% of them seen just once. Sequenced sample: PBMCs. Every receptor here comes from a woman aged 40 to 50 in good health. Some clones in this sample may be carry-over from other donors' samples.

This clone has more than one count but fewer than ten. V gene TRBV5-4 combines with J gene TRBJ2-3, with D possibly TRBD1 on 6 matching bases. The V and J ends lost 2 bases and 4 bases respectively, with 14 bases between them. Germline V gene sequence: CDR1 SGHNT, CDR2 YYREEE (reference sequence). The CDR3 is 15 amino acids. CDR3 sequence (DNA): TGTGCCAGCAGCTTTGGGGGCGGTCGAGCAGATACGCAGTATTTT. Translation: CASSFGGGRADTQYF.

The genes are TRBV25-1 and TRBJ2-7; TRBD2 matches 13 bases. This CDR3 contains 14 residues. V was clipped by 3 bases and J by 9 bases; unmatched bases: 5. Germline values: CDR1 MGHDK, CDR2 SYGVNS. In nucleotides, the CDR3 is TGTGCCAGCAGTGAGGGGACTAGCGGGAAGGGGCAGTACTTC. This codes for CASSEGTSGKGQYF.

The chain combines TRBV10-1 with TRBJ2-1, with D perhaps TRBD1 (6 bases). Germline V gives CDR1 WNHNN, CDR2 SYGVQD (reference sequence). The CDR3 runs 15 residues. The V gene lost 4 bases and the J gene lost 10 bases, with 20 bases spanning the gap. The CDR3 region is CASSALGQGRREQFF. CDR3 in DNA: TGCGCCAGCAGTGCCCTAGGGCAGGGGCGACGCGAGCAGTTCTTC.

This clone appeared once. V gene TRBV7-2 combines with J gene TRBJ2-3, with 8 bases matching TRBD2. Germline V gene lookup returns CDR1 SGHTA and CDR2 FQGNSA. This CDR3 has 16 amino acids. After removal of 3 bases from V and 6 bases from J, the junction contained 11 bases not matched to a gene. The CDR3 bases are TGTGCCAGCAGCTTCTCCCCTTCGGGAGGGGGGGATACGCAGTATTTT. Its translation is CASSFSPSGGGDTQYF.

The V call is TRBV30, the J call TRBJ2-7, with 9 bases fitting TRBD1. Per the germline V gene, CDR1 is GTSNPN and CDR2 is SVGIG (reference sequence). Unmatched junction bases numbered 7, after V lost 3 bases and J lost 1 base. CDR3 length: 15 amino acids. CDR3 nucleotides: TGTGCCTGGAGCCCCGGGGGACAGGGATCCTACGAGCAGTACTTC. Amino acids: CAWSPGGQGSYEQYF.

This sequence joins TRBV18 and TRBJ1-2; D gene uncertain. The length of the CDR3 is 13 residues. Trimming took 3 bases from V and 6 from J, leaving 11 bases between them. Germline CDR1 KGHSH, CDR2 LQKENI. The CDR3 DNA reads as TGTGCCAGCTCACCCACCAGGACTGATGGCTACACCTTC. Its translation: CASSPTRTDGYTF.

The sample holds many counts of this clone. The CDR3 DNA reads TGTGCCTGGAGTGTCAAGGAGTGGAACACCGGGGAGCTGTTTTTT. Translation gives CAWSVKEWNTGELFF. The chain recombines TRBV30 with TRBJ2-2; the D is unclear. Looked up from germline, CDR1 is GTSNPN and CDR2 is SVGIG (reference sequence). This CDR3 spans 15 amino acids. Trimming took off 0 bases at V and 1 base at J, with 9 bases between the two ends.

The rearrangement uses TRBV11-2 and TRBJ2-1, with no clear D. CDR1 and CDR2 (germline): SGHAT, FQNNGV. The CDR3 has 11 residues. V was pared by 6 bases and J by 9 bases, with 9 bases between. The CDR3 is CASSVNGEQFF. DNA for the CDR3: TGTGCCAGCAGTGTTAACGGTGAGCAGTTCTTC.

The rearrangement uses TRBV27 and TRBJ1-1; 8 positions match TRBD1. With V trimmed by 5 bases and J by 4 bases, 6 bases remained unmatched. This CDR3 spans 14 amino acids. Per the germline V gene, CDR1 is MNHEY and CDR2 is SMNVEV (reference sequence). CDR3 DNA: TGTGCCAGCAGTCCAGGGGGCTGGGTCACTGAAGCTTTCTTT. It is translated as CASSPGGWVTEAFF.

DNA of the CDR3: TGTGCCAGCAGCTTCGGCGCTACCTACGAGCAGTACTTC. Translation gives CASSFGATYEQYF. This rearrangement joins TRBV5-4 to TRBJ2-7; no firm D call. The CDR3 consists of 13 residues. V was trimmed by 2 bases and J by 2 bases, leaving 8 bases between them. Germline CDR1 reads SGHNT; CDR2 reads YYREEE (reference sequence).

The chain uses TRBV20-1 and TRBJ2-7; no firm D call. Between the trimmed V and J ends, which lost 2 bases and 4 bases, there was a span of 6 bases. Germline assignment: CDR1 DFQATT and CDR2 SNEGSKA (reference sequence). This CDR3 has 11 amino acids. This chain's CDR3 is CSARRPYEQYF. DNA for the CDR3: TGCAGTGCTAGACGTCCGTACGAGCAGTACTTC.

The CDR3 DNA reads as TGTGCCAGCAGCCCTACGTACTGGGAGGGCCCCTTCTACTACGAGCAGTACTTC. It specifies CASSPTYWEGPFYYEQYF. The chain couples TRBV5-5 to TRBJ2-7, with 7 positions matching TRBD2. This CDR3 is 18 amino acids long. V dropped 4 bases and J dropped 3; count of bases not matched to a gene: 19. Germline loops: CDR1 SGHKS, CDR2 YYEKEE (reference sequence).

This clone has more than one count but fewer than ten. The chain employs TRBV7-9 and TRBJ2-2; maybe TRBD1 (5 bases). From germline, CDR1 is SEHNR and CDR2 FQNEAQ (reference sequence). The CDR3 runs 15 residues. The germline V and J ends were trimmed by 1 base and 6 bases, with 12 bases remaining between them. CDR3 region: CASSLDAVGAGELFF. DNA for the CDR3: TGTGCCAGCAGCTTAGATGCGGTAGGGGCCGGGGAGCTGTTTTTT.

This chain links TRBV28 with TRBJ2-7; 9 bases match TRBD2. Germline V lookup: CDR1 MDHEN, CDR2 SYDVKM. With V trimmed by 7 bases and J by 1 base, 5 bases remained unmatched. There are 14 residues in the CDR3. Here the CDR3 reads CASTLAGASYEQYF. The CDR3 nucleotides are TGTGCCAGCACCTTAGCGGGAGCTTCCTACGAGCAGTACTTC.

The chain has TRBV6-1 and TRBJ2-1; D unresolved. CDR3 size: 15 residues. Trimming took 2 bases from V and 0 from J, leaving 8 bases between them. Looked up from germline, CDR1 is MNHNS and CDR2 is SASEGT. Written as DNA, the CDR3 is TGTGCCAGCAGTGAACAGGAGCCCTCCTACAATGAGCAGTTCTTC. This sequence encodes CASSEQEPSYNEQFF.

The V and J genes are TRBV27 and TRBJ2-1, with TRBD2 matching over 8 bases. Trimming took 0 bases from V and 10 from J; bases not matched to a gene: 8. The CDR3 loop spans 15 amino acids. Germline V gene sequence: CDR1 MNHEY, CDR2 SMNVEV (reference sequence). CDR3 DNA sequence: TGTGCCAGCAGTTTATCGGGCGGGAGGTCGGGAGAGCAGTTCTTC. Its protein is CASSLSGGRSGEQFF.

V gene TRBV7-6 combines with J gene TRBJ1-3, with D perhaps TRBD1 (5 bases). Germline-derived CDR1 and CDR2 are SGHVS and FNYEAQ. Trimming removed 7 bases from V and 7 bases from J, with 17 bases in between. The CDR3 is 14 amino acids. CDR3 protein: CASTTNRGGNTIYF. Written as DNA, the CDR3 is TGTGCCAGCACCACCAACCGGGGGGGGAACACCATATATTTT.

V gene TRBV7-2 combines with J gene TRBJ2-7; D is ambiguous. The CDR3 consists of 15 residues. V was shortened by 3 bases and J by 4 bases, with 16 bases between the two germline ends. Germline CDR1 reads SGHTA; CDR2 reads FQGNSA. The CDR3 here is CASSLPGGNTYEQYF. The CDR3 nucleotides are TGTGCCAGCAGCTTGCCCGGTGGTAACACATACGAGCAGTACTTC.

The genes are TRBV28 and TRBJ1-2, with D unclear. The CDR3 has 14 amino acids. Trimming shortened V by 6 bases and J by 4 bases, and 15 bases separated the two germline ends. Germline CDR1 is MDHEN and CDR2 is SYDVKM. CDR3 amino acids: CASSEDPAIYGYTF. The CDR3 DNA reads as TGTGCCAGCAGCGAGGACCCAGCCATCTATGGCTACACCTTC.

The chain couples TRBV7-3 to TRBJ2-5; perhaps TRBD1 as D (6 bases). Germline-derived CDR1 and CDR2 are SGHTA and FQGTGA. This CDR3 spans 12 amino acids. V dropped 5 bases and J dropped 7 bases, with 11 bases sitting between them. CDR3 region: CASSILGGTQYF. DNA for the CDR3: TGTGCCAGCAGCATACTAGGGGGGACCCAGTACTTC.

This clone appeared a few times. The rearrangement links TRBV7-2 to TRBJ1-1; TRBD1 might be the D (6 bases). The V end lost 2 bases, the J end lost 7 bases, and 14 bases lay between the germline ends. Germline assignment: CDR1 SGHTA and CDR2 FQGNSA. The length of the CDR3 is 14 residues. The CDR3 protein is CASSLYWGLGEAFF. In nucleotides, the CDR3 is TGTGCCAGCAGCTTATACTGGGGGCTCGGTGAAGCTTTCTTT.

The rearrangement links TRBV19 to TRBJ2-1, with D possibly being TRBD1 or TRBD2 (5 bases each). The CDR3 sequence is 14 residues long. V lost 3 bases and J lost 11, with 17 bases in between. Germline assignment: CDR1 LNHDA and CDR2 SQIVND (reference sequence). The DNA for the CDR3 is TGTGCCAGTAGTATTGGGGCGAGGGTGTTGCAGCAGTTCTTC. It specifies CASSIGARVLQQFF.

By frequency in the sample, this clone is medium-sized. Other DNA sequences within the sample encode an identical CDR3. V is TRBV7-2 and J is TRBJ2-1; D remains unclear. The germline CDR1 and CDR2 sequences are SGHTA and FQGNSA. Deletions cut 3 bases from V and 3 bases from J, with 0 bases between. The CDR3 covers 11 residues. CDR3 coding DNA: TGTGCCAGCAGCTTCTACAATGAGCAGTTCTTC. Amino acid sequence: CASSFYNEQFF. Based on the CDR3 plus reference TRBV7-2 and TRBJ2-1, the full variable domain is GAGVSQSPSNKVTEKGKDVELRCDPISGHTALYWYRQSLGQGLEFLIYFQGNSAPDKSGLPSDRFSAERTGGSVSTLTIQRTQQEDSAVYLCASSFYNEQFFGPGTRLTVL.

The genes are TRBV7-2 and TRBJ1-5; TRBD1 might be the D (5 bases). There are 15 residues in the CDR3. CDR1 is SGHTA and CDR2 is FQGNSA in the germline V gene. V was cut by 0 bases and J by 6 bases, with 12 bases left in between. CDR3 residues: CASSLAEGLGQPQHF. The CDR3 nucleotides are TGTGCCAGCAGCTTAGCGGAGGGGCTGGGTCAGCCCCAGCATTTT.

The rearrangement links TRBV11-3 to TRBJ2-1, with unresolved D. V was cut by 2 bases and J by 0 bases, with 8 bases left in between. CDR3 length: 15 residues. CDR1 is SGHNT, CDR2 YENEEA, per germline. CDR3 nucleotide sequence: TGTGCCAGCAGCTTAATGGGAAGCTCCTACAATGAGCAGTTCTTC. Its translation: CASSLMGSSYNEQFF.

This clone was recorded a few times. J is TRBJ1-1 and V is TRBV6-6, with D hard to call. The CDR3 is 11 amino acids. Germline-derived CDR1 and CDR2 are MNHNY and SVGAGI (reference sequence). Trimming took off 6 bases at V and 4 bases at J, with 6 bases between the two ends. The CDR3 DNA is TGTGCCAGCAGGTCGGGCACTGAAGCTTTCTTT. Residues: CASRSGTEAFF.

On this clone itself: This specimen includes other DNA sequences encoding the same CDR3. V gene TRBV7-2 combines with J gene TRBJ1-5; D ambiguous. In germline, CDR1 is SGHTA, CDR2 FQGNSA. The CDR3 is 14 amino acids. V dropped 3 bases and J dropped 2 bases, with 8 bases sitting between them. The CDR3 here is CASSLVVGNQPQHF. Written as DNA, the CDR3 is TGTGCCAGCAGCTTGGTGGTAGGCAATCAGCCCCAGCATTTT. Full variable domain (missing parts from reference TRBV7-2 and TRBJ1-5): GAGVSQSPSNKVTEKGKDVELRCDPISGHTALYWYRQSLGQGLEFLIYFQGNSAPDKSGLPSDRFSAERTGGSVSTLTIQRTQQEDSAVYLCASSLVVGNQPQHFGDGTRLSIL.

CDR3 residues: CASSPLSNTGELFF. CDR3 sequence (DNA): TGCGCCAGCAGCCCCCTATCGAACACCGGGGAGCTGTTTTTT. The rearrangement uses TRBV5-1 and TRBJ2-2; no definite D call. The germline V and J ends were trimmed by 4 bases and 0 bases, with 7 bases remaining between them. The CDR3 loop spans 14 amino acids. The germline V gene has CDR1 SGHRS and CDR2 YFSETQ.

The genes are TRBV27 and TRBJ1-4; 9 bases match TRBD1. Trimming removed 6 bases from V and 6 bases from J; junction bases left unmatched: 14. The CDR3 spans 17 residues. CDR1 MNHEY and CDR2 SMNVEV come from the germline V gene (reference sequence). The CDR3 loop reads CASRGDRDAGRYEKLFF. The CDR3 DNA reads as TGTGCCAGCAGAGGGGACAGGGATGCGGGAAGATATGAAAAACTGTTTTTT.

The chain uses TRBV25-1 and TRBJ2-5, with D maybe TRBD1 (5 bases). Between the trimmed V and J ends, which lost 4 bases and 7 bases, there was a span of 13 bases. The CDR3 has 13 amino acids. CDR1 MGHDK and CDR2 SYGVNS come from the germline V gene. DNA for the CDR3: TGTGCCAGCAGTGTGGCAGGGTCTACGACCCAGTACTTC. This translates into CASSVAGSTTQYF.